This passage covers 11 T cell receptor beta chains from one sample sequenced in a study of blood T cell repertoires in COVID-19 (dated by TCRdb to 2019 to 2021). The protocol used for the library was the immunoSEQ multiplex PCR assay. The source is immuneACCESS, and TCRdb retained only in-frame sequences with V and J called. Part of the clones is not carried over; for the studies checked, unresolved V genes explain less than half of this, and the remainder is unexplained. Counted in this sample were roughly 30,000 clones; roughly 80% of them appeared once. The top ten clones comprise almost 40% of the sample. The sequencing input was peripheral blood. The origin of the receptors is a man aged 65 to 85 with acute or convalescent COVID-19.

V and J are TRBV5-1 and TRBJ2-7; perhaps TRBD2 as D (7 bases). CDR3 length: 17 amino acids. The germline gives CDR1 SGHRS, CDR2 YFSETQ. Trimming pared 0 bases from V and 0 bases from J, leaving 16 bases between. The CDR3 coding sequence is TGCGCCAGCAGCTTGGGGGGCTCGGGGGGCCCCTCCTACGAGCAGTACTTC. It is translated as CASSLGGSGGPSYEQYF.

The chain has TRBV6-5 and TRBJ2-7; no clear D. Germline loops: CDR1 MNHEY, CDR2 SVGAGI. V dropped 7 bases and J dropped 6 bases, with 10 bases sitting between them. The CDR3 loop spans 11 amino acids. The CDR3 here is CASNSLSEQYF. Written as DNA, the CDR3 is TGTGCCAGCAACTCCCTTTCCGAGCAGTACTTC.

The chain is built from TRBV9 and TRBJ2-3; the match to TRBD2 covers 10 bases. Trimming took 3 bases from V and 5 from J; bases not matched to a gene: 9. This CDR3 comprises 16 residues. CDR1 is SGDLS and CDR2 is YYNGEE in the germline V gene. The CDR3 is CASSARASGRVDTQYF. The CDR3 region has the DNA TGTGCCAGCAGCGCCCGGGCTAGCGGGAGAGTAGATACGCAGTATTTT.

This clone showed up just a few times. This chain links TRBV6-1 with TRBJ1-5; D remains ambiguous. In germline, CDR1 is MNHNS, CDR2 SASEGT. The CDR3 is made up of 15 amino acids. Trimming removed 0 bases from V and 6 bases from J, with 12 bases in between. CDR3 loop: CASSEALLSAQPQHF. CDR3 sequence (DNA): TGTGCCAGCAGTGAAGCGCTGTTGAGTGCTCAGCCCCAGCATTTT.

The J gene is TRBJ2-7, the V gene TRBV18; D is perhaps TRBD2 (5 bases). The V gene's germline CDR1 is KGHSH and CDR2 LQKENI. V lost 8 bases to trimming and J lost 5 bases, with 13 bases between them. The CDR3 covers 12 residues. The CDR3 protein is CASGLTQDEQYF. DNA for the CDR3: TGTGCCAGCGGACTCACCCAGGACGAGCAGTACTTC.

The V gene is TRBV29-1, the J gene TRBJ1-4; D ambiguous. This CDR3 region has 10 residues. V lost 6 bases and J 6 bases, leaving 5 bases between the germline ends. From germline, CDR1 is SQVTM and CDR2 ANQGSEA. CDR3 amino acids: CSVGDEKLFF. Written as DNA, the CDR3 is TGCAGCGTGGGAGATGAAAAACTGTTTTTT.

The chain joins TRBV3-1 (or the pseudogene TRBV3-2) to TRBJ2-3, with TRBD1 matching 9 bases. The CDR3 length is 17 residues. The germline V gene has CDR1 LGHDT and CDR2 YNNKEL (reference sequence). J gave up 0 bases and V 3 bases, and 7 bases lay outside the gene matches. The CDR3 sequence: CASSHEGTGPSTDTQYF. The CDR3 DNA follows: TGTGCCAGCAGCCATGAAGGGACAGGGCCTAGCACAGATACGCAGTATTTT.

This chain links TRBV2 with TRBJ1-6; the D is unclear. The germline CDR1 and CDR2 sequences are SNHLY and FYNNEI. The CDR3 consists of 9 residues. The V end was cut by 11 bases, the J end by 9 bases, with 5 bases between. CDR3 DNA sequence: TGTGCCGGAGGTTCACCCCTCCACTTT. This gives the protein CAGGSPLHF.

The chain recombines TRBV7-2 with TRBJ2-7; 7 bases align to TRBD1. V lost 5 bases, J lost 5 bases, and 6 bases stayed unmatched. The CDR3 is 13 residues long. Looked up from germline, CDR1 is SGHTA and CDR2 is FQGNSA. CDR3 sequence: CASSPDRAHEQYF. The CDR3 bases are TGTGCCAGCAGCCCCGACAGGGCCCACGAGCAGTACTTC.

V is TRBV5-5 and J is TRBJ2-1; D not resolved. Germline values: CDR1 SGHKS, CDR2 YYEKEE (reference sequence). The CDR3 is 15 amino acids. Trimming stripped 2 bases from V and 4 bases from J, with 13 bases between. The CDR3 nucleotides read TGTGCCAGCAGCTTTTCACTAAATAAGTACAATGAGCAGTTCTTC. Amino acids: CASSFSLNKYNEQFF.

The V and J genes are TRBV6-5 and TRBJ1-2; TRBD1 agrees at 9 bases. Germline assignment: CDR1 MNHEY and CDR2 SVGAGI. The CDR3 loop spans 15 amino acids. Trimming at V came to 6 bases and at J to 2 bases, leaving 7 bases not matched to a gene. CDR3 region: CASRYPGQGNYGYTF. CDR3 coding DNA: TGTGCCAGCAGATATCCGGGACAGGGCAACTATGGCTACACCTTC.